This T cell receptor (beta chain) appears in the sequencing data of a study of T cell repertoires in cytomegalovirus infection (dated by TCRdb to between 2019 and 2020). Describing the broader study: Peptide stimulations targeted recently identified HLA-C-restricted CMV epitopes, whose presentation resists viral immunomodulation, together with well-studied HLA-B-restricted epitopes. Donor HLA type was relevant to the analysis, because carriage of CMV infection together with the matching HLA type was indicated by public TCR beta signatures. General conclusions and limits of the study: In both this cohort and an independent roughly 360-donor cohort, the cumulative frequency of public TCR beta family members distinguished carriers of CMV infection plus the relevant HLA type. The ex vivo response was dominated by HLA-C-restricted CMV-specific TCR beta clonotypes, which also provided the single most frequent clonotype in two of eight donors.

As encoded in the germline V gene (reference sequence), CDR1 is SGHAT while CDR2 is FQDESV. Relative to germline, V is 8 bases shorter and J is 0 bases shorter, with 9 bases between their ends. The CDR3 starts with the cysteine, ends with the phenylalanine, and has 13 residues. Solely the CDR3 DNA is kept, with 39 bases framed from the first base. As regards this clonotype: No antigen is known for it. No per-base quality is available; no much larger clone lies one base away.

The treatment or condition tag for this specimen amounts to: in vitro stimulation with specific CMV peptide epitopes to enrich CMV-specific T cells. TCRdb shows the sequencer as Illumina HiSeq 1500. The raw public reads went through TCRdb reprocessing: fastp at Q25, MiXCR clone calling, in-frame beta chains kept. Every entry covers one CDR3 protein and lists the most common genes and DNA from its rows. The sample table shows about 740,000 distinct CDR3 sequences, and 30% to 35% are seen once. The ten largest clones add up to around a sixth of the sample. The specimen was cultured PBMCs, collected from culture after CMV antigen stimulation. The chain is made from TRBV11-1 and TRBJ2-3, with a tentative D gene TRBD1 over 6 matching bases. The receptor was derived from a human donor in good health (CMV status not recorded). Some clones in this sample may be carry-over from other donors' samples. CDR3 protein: CASRQASTDTQYF. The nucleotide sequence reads TGTGCCAGCCGACAGGCTAGCACAGATACGCAGTATTTT.